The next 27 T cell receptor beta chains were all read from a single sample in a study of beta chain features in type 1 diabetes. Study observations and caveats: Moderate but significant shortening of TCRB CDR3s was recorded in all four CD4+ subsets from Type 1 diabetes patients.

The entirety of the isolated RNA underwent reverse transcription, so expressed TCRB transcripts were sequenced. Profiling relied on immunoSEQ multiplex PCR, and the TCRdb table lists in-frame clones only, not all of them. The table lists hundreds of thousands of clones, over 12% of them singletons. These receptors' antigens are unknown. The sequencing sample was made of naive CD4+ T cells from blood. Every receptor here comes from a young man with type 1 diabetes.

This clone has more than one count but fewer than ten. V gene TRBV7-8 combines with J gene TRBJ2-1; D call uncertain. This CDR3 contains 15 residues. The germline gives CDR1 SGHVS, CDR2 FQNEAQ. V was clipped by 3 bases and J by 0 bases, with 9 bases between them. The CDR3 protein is CASSFERSSYNEQFF. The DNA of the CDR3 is TGTGCCAGCAGCTTTGAACGCAGCTCCTACAATGAGCAGTTCTTC. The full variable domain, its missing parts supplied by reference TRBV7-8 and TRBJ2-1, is GAGVSQSPRYKVAKRGQDVALRCDPISGHVSLFWYQQALGQGPEFLTYFQNEAQLDKSGLPSDRFFAERPEGSVSTLKIQRTQQEDSAVYLCASSFERSSYNEQFFGPGTRLTVL.

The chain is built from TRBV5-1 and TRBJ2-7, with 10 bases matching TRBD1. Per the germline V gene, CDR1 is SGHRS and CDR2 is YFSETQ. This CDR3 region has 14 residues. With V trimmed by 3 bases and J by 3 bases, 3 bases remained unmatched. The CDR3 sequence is CASSYGTGVYEQYF. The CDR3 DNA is TGCGCCAGCAGCTATGGGACAGGGGTCTACGAGCAGTACTTC.

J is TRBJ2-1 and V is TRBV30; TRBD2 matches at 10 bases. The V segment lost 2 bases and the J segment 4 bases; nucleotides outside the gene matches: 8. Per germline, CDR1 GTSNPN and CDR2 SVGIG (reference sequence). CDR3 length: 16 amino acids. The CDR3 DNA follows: TGTGCCTGGAGTATTCGTCTAGCGGGGGCTTACAATGAGCAGTTCTTC. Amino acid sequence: CAWSIRLAGAYNEQFF.

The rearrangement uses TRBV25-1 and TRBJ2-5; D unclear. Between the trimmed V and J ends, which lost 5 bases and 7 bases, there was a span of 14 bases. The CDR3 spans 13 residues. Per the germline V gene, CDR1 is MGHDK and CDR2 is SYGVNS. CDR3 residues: CASSLAALGTQYF. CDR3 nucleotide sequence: TGTGCCAGCAGTTTAGCAGCCCTTGGGACCCAGTACTTC.

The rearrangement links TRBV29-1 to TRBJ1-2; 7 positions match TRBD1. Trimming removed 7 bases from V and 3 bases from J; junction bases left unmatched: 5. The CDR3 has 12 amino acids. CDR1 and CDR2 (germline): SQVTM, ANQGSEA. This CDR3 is CSAAGGHYGYTF. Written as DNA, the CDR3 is TGCAGCGCCGCAGGGGGACACTATGGCTACACCTTC. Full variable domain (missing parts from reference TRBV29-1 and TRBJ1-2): SAVISQKPSRDICQRGTSLTIQCQVDSQVTMMFWYRQQPGQSLTLIATANQGSEATYESGFVIDKFPISRPNLTFSTLTVSNMSPEDSSIYLCSAAGGHYGYTFGSGTRLTVV.

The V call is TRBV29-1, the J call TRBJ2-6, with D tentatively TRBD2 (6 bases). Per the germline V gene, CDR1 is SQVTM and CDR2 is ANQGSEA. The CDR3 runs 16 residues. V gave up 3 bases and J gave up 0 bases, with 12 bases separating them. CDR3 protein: CSVDISGNSGANVLTF. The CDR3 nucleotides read TGCAGCGTTGACATTAGCGGTAACTCTGGGGCCAACGTCCTGACTTTC.

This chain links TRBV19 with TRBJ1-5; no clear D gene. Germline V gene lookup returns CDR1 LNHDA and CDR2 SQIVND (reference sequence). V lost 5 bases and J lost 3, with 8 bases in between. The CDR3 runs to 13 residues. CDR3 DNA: TGTGCCAGTAGTCGGTTTGACAATCAGCCCCAGCATTTT. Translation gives CASSRFDNQPQHF.

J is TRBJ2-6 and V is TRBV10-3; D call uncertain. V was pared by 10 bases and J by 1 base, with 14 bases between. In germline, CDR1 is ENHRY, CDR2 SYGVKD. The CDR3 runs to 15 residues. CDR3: CATKPAPSGANVLTF. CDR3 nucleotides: TGTGCCACCAAACCTGCGCCGTCTGGGGCCAACGTCCTGACTTTC.

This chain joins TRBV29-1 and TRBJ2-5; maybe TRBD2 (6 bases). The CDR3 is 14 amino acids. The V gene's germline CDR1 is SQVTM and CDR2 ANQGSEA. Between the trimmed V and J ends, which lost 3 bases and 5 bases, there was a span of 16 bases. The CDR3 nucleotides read TGCAGCGTTGAGGGACTTGAGGGTAGGGAGACCCAGTACTTC. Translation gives CSVEGLEGRETQYF.

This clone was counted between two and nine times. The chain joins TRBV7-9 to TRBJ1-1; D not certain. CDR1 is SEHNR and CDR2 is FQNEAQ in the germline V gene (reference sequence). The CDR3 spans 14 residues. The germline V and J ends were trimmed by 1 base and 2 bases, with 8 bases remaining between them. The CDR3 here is CASSLEGVNTEAFF. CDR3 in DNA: TGTGCCAGCAGCTTAGAGGGAGTCAACACTGAAGCTTTCTTT.

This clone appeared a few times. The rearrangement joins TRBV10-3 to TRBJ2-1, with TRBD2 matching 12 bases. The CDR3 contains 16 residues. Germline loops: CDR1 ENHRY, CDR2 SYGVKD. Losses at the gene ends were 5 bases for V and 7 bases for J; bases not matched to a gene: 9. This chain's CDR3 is CAISRLAGAGRNEQFF. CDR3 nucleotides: TGTGCCATCAGTCGACTAGCGGGAGCCGGTCGGAATGAGCAGTTCTTC.

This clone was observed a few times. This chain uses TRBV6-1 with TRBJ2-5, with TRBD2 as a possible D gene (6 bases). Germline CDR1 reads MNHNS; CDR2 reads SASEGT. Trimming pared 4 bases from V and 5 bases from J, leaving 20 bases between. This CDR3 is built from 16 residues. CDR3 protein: CASSATTRPTLETQYF. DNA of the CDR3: TGTGCCAGCAGTGCCACGACTAGGCCTACACTGGAGACCCAGTACTTC.

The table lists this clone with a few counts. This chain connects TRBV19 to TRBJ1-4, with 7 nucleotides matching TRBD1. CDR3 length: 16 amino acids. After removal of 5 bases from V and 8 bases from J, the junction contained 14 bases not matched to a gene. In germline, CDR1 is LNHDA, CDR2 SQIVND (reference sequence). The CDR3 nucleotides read TGTGCCAGTAGTCCAGAACTACAGGGGATTCGCGAAAAACTGTTTTTT. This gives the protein CASSPELQGIREKLFF.

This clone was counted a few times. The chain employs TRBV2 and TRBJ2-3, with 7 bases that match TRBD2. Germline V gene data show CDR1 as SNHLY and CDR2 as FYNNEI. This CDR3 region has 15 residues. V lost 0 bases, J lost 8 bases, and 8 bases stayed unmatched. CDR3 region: CASSEALRTSGTQYF. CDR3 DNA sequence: TGTGCCAGCAGTGAAGCGCTTCGGACTAGTGGTACGCAGTATTTT.

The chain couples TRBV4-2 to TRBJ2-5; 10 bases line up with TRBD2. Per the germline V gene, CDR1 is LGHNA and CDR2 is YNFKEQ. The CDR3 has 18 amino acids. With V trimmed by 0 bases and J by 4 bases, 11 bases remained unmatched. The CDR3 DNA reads TGTGCCAGCAGCCAAGAAATATTCACTAGCGGGATAGTAGAGACCCAGTACTTC. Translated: CASSQEIFTSGIVETQYF.

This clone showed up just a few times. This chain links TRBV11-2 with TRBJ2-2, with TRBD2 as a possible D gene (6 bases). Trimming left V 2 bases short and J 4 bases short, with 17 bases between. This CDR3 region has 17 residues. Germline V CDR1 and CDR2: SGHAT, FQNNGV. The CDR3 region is CASSLSRRGGGTGELFF. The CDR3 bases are TGTGCCAGCAGCTTATCCAGGCGGGGTGGAGGCACCGGGGAGCTGTTTTTT.

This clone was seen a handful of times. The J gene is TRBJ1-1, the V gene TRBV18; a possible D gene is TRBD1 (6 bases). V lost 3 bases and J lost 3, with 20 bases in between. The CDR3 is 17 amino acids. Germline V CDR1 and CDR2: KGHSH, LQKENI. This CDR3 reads CASSPQKGVIEDTEAFF. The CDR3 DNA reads TGTGCCAGCTCACCCCAGAAGGGGGTAATCGAGGACACTGAAGCTTTCTTT.

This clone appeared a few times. In DNA, the CDR3 is TGCGCCAGCAGCCAACAAGGGGACAGGGGATTCTACACCTTC. Translating it yields CASSQQGDRGFYTF. The chain uses TRBV4-3 and TRBJ1-2, with TRBD1 identical over 10 bases. V was clipped by 2 bases and J by 10 bases; unmatched bases: 7. The CDR3 contains 14 residues. Germline CDR1 and CDR2: LGHNA and YSLEER.

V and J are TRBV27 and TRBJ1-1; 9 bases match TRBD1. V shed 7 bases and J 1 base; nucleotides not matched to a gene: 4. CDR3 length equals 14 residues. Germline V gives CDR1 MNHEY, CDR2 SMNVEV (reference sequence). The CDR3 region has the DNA TGTGCCAGCAAAGGACAGGGGTCGAACACTGAAGCTTTCTTT. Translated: CASKGQGSNTEAFF.

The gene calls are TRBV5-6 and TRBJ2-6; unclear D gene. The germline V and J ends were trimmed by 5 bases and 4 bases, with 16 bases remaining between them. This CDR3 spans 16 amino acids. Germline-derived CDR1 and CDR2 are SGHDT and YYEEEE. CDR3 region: CASRSLLGTGANVLTF. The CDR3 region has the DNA TGTGCCAGCAGGTCATTGCTAGGTACAGGGGCCAACGTCCTGACTTTC.

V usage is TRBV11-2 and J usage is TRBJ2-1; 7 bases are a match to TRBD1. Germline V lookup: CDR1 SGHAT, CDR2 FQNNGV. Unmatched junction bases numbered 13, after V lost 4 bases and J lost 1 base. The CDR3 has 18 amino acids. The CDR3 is CASSSFLNRQGSYNEQFF. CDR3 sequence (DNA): TGTGCCAGCAGCTCGTTTTTGAACAGACAGGGTTCCTACAATGAGCAGTTCTTC. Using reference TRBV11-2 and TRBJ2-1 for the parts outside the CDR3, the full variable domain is EAGVAQSPRYKIIEKRQSVAFWCNPISGHATLYWYQQILGQGPKLLIQFQNNGVVDDSQLPKDRFSAERLKGVDSTLKIQPAKLEDSAVYLCASSSFLNRQGSYNEQFFGPGTRLTVL.

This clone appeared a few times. The chain's CDR3 is CASSLASASGYTGELFF. The CDR3 coding sequence is TGTGCCAGCAGCTTGGCCTCCGCTTCGGGGTACACCGGGGAGCTGTTTTTT. The rearrangement uses TRBV5-4 and TRBJ2-2; tentatively, D is TRBD2 (5 bases). Germline V gene sequence: CDR1 SGHNT, CDR2 YYREEE (reference sequence). Trimming cost V 0 bases and J 3 bases, with 15 bases left between them. The CDR3 length is 17 residues.

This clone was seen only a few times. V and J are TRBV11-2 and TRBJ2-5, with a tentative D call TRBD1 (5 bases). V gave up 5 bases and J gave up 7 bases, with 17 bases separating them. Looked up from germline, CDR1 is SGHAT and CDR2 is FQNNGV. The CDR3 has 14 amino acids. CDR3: CASSPQGPPGTQYF. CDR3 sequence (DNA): TGTGCCAGCAGCCCTCAGGGCCCACCGGGGACCCAGTACTTC.

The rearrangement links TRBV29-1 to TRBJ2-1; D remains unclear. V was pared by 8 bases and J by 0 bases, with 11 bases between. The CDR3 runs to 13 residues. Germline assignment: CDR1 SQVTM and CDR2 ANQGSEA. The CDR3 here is CSPWSGSYNEQFF. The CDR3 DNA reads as TGCAGCCCTTGGTCGGGCTCCTACAATGAGCAGTTCTTC.

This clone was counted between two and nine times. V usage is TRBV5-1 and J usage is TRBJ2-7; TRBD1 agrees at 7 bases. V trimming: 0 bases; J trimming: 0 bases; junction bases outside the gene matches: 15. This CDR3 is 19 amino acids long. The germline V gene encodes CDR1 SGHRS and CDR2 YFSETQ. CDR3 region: CASSLGGGVTGPSSYEQYF. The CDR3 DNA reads TGCGCCAGCAGCTTGGGGGGTGGTGTGACAGGGCCATCCTCCTACGAGCAGTACTTC. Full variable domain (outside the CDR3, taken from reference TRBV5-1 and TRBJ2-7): KAGVTQTPRYLIKTRGQQVTLSCSPISGHRSVSWYQQTPGQGLQFLFEYFSETQRNKGNFPGRFSGRQFSNSRSEMNVSTLELGDSALYLCASSLGGGVTGPSSYEQYFGPGTRLTVT.

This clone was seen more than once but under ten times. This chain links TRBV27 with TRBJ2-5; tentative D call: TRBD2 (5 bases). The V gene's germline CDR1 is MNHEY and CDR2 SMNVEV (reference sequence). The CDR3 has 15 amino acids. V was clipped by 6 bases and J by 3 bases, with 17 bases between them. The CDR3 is CASSRSRGREETQYF. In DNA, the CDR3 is TGTGCCAGCAGCCGCTCTCGGGGAAGGGAAGAGACCCAGTACTTC.

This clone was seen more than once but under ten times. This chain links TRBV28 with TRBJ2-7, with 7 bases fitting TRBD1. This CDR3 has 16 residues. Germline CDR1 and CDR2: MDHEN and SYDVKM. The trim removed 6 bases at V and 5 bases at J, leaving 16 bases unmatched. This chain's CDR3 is CASRTRRTGSRDEQYF. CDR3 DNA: TGTGCCAGCAGGACCCGTCGGACAGGTTCTCGGGACGAGCAGTACTTC.